Listed below are T cell receptor beta chains from one sample, sequenced in a study of yellow fever vaccine responses in identical twins. TCRdb re-called the RT-PCR reads through MiXCR, storing one row per CDR3 protein. The top ten hold under 3.5% of the sample, which has 3,500 to 4,500 distinct CDR3 sequences, 65% to 90% seen once. This sample comprised T cells from blood (PBMCs), unsorted or a sorted subset (not recorded which), obtained before or after yellow fever vaccination (not recorded which). The origin of the receptors is a young woman who received the yellow fever vaccine. Both conserved end residues are trimmed from each CDR3.

v_gene,len,j_gene,CDR3aa
TRBV4-2,14,TRBJ2-7,ASSLGLGSSSYEQY
TRBV20-1,12,TRBJ2-1,SAPPVSPYNEQF
TRBV11-1,10,TRBJ2-7,ASSMTGVEQY
TRBV4-1,10,TRBJ2-7,ARSPGAYEQY
TRBV27,11,TRBJ2-1,ASSFPWGGEQF
TRBV13,15,TRBJ2-1,ASSLRWSAGGYNEQF
TRBV4-3,13,TRBJ2-1,ASSQRGQGRDEQF
TRBV10-3,11,TRBJ2-7,AISVPEGYEQY
TRBV29-1,15,TRBJ2-1,SVEDEWGVSSYNEQF
TRBV4-3,11,TRBJ2-1,ASSQDRANEQF
TRBV2,12,TRBJ1-2,ASSDWDKNYGYT
TRBV7-9,13,TRBJ2-1,ASSFGQGPYNEQF
TRBV15,13,TRBJ1-5,ATSRDWASQAPQH
TRBV10-3,13,TRBJ1-6,AISQRPGSDSPLH
TRBV11-1,18,TRBJ2-3,ASSLINSRRLAGSTDTQY
TRBV5-5,12,TRBJ1-1,ASSLWTGVDEAF
TRBV11-1,9,TRBJ2-5,ASSRQETQY
TRBV27,12,TRBJ2-3,ASSLRPTTDTQY
TRBV7-2,11,TRBJ2-7,ASRQSSTYEQY
TRBV6-5,12,TRBJ2-1,ASNPQGFYNEQF
TRBV20-1,9,TRBJ1-1,SAVLNAEAF
TRBV10-3,11,TRBJ2-1,AISEDQYNEQF
TRBV6-2/TRBV6-3,11,TRBJ2-7,ASSWAPSYEQY
TRBV11-1,13,TRBJ2-7,ASSLGRGPTYEQY
TRBV29-1,9,TRBJ1-1,SVVGGTEAF
TRBV4-1,12,TRBJ1-5,ASSQGQDRQPQH
TRBV27,11,TRBJ2-7,ASSLRQTYEQY
TRBV11-1,13,TRBJ1-4,ASSLKGATNEKLF
TRBV4-2,11,TRBJ1-5,ASSQVWDQPQH
TRBV29-1,8,TRBJ2-3,SVLTDTQY
TRBV20-1,13,TRBJ2-3,SARGTSYSVDTQY
TRBV7-9,14,TRBJ1-2,ASSLIVSEENYGYT
TRBV20-1,7,TRBJ2-1,SAGSEQF
TRBV6-2/TRBV6-3,11,TRBJ2-1,ASSYGEYNEQF
TRBV10-3,12,TRBJ2-7,AISESTYTYEQY
TRBV6-1,13,TRBJ1-5,ASRPGTNGRQPQH
TRBV19,10,TRBJ1-5,ATGAVNQPQH
TRBV20-1,9,TRBJ2-3,SARRTDTQY
TRBV13,10,TRBJ2-3,ASSRSTDTQY
TRBV11-3,13,TRBJ2-3,ASSPRAGGPDTQY
TRBV29-1,11,TRBJ2-5,SVEANRQETQY
TRBV30,9,TRBJ1-2,AWSPGDGYT
TRBV11-2,11,TRBJ2-1,ASSSTSYNEQF